Sequencing of this T cell receptor (beta chain) was carried out in a study of blood T cells in healthy people across ages. Points on this clonotype: As yet, its antigen is unknown.

V lost 5 bases and J 1 base, leaving 15 bases between the germline ends. Per the germline V gene, CDR1 is SGHTA and CDR2 is FQGNSA. This CDR3 is 15 amino acids long. For the second PCR, which ran for about 6 to 11 cycles, a sample-barcoded 5' primer and a J-beta primer mix were used. Every sample produced at least 2.5 million CDR3-containing paired-end reads. TCRdb recomputed calls from the 5' RACE reads with MiXCR, one row per CDR3 protein. Of 980,000 or so distinct CDR3 sequences in the sample, around 48% were seen once. The study's findings and limits: Expanded clonotype shifts may have been confounded, as the donors had an unknown CMV status. Diversity of TCR beta correlated strongly with naive T cell percentage.

The sample was blood. This chain joins TRBV7-2 and TRBJ2-7, with a tentative D call TRBD2 (6 bases). The TCR comes from a young man in good health. In DNA form, the CDR3 reads TGTGCCAGCAGCACGCGGGGCGGGCGGTCCTACGAGCAGTACTTC. It encodes CASSTRGGRSYEQYF.